This entry concerns a single T cell receptor beta chain. What it binds is not known. The sample comes from a study of T-cell memory formation after mild COVID-19. The CDR3 runs to 15 residues. Trimming removed 0 bases at V and 0 bases at J, with 7 bases between. Germline V gives CDR1 SGHRS, CDR2 YFSETQ. Each CDR3 protein is one row after TCRdb ran MiXCR on the 5' RACE reads. The sample holds about 140,000 distinct CDR3 sequences, 14% seen once. The study, taken as a whole, reports: Memory sampled before infection contained some responding clones, suggesting cross-reactive memory joined. Nothing showed for sure that second-wave clones peaking on day 37 were SARS-CoV-2 specific.

This chain joins TRBV5-1 and TRBJ1-5; D is unclear. This receptor was identified in an adult woman who had mild COVID-19 (a few samples of this study predate the infection). Cell type and time point are not known. Sequencing was carried out using PBMCs or a T cell subset sorted from them (not recorded which). CDR3 protein: CASSLESSSNQPQHF. DNA for the CDR3: TGCGCCAGCAGCTTGGAGTCTTCTAGCAATCAGCCCCAGCATTTT.